This T cell receptor (beta chain) was found in a study of CD8 T cells in Susac syndrome (dated by TCRdb to the late 2010s). Context from the whole study: Repertoire sequencing was used to test whether CD8+ T cell activation and differentiation in Susac syndrome was antigen driven. CD8+ T cell repertoire clonality was compared between over 9 healthy donors, approximately 14 Susac syndrome patients and around 15 multiple sclerosis patients. Paper-wide results and their limitations: The number of individuals in the TCR sequencing and HLA analysis was acknowledged as relatively small.

Germline trimming amounts to 7 bases on V and 0 bases on J, with 4 as the count of junction bases outside the gene matches. Spanning cysteine to phenylalanine, the CDR3 consists of 14 amino acids. Kept here is only the CDR3 DNA, which spans 42 bases and is read in frame from base 1. According to the germline V gene (reference sequence), CDR1 reads MNHEY and CDR2 reads SMNVEV. This clonotype was observed a handful of times. Its target antigen remains unknown. Base qualities are not at hand, and no much larger clone is one base apart. RNA was extracted using the RNeasy kit, and roughly 0.45 to 1 ug of the RNA was reverse transcribed with random hexamers. TCR beta CDR3 regions were amplified with the immunoSEQ multiplex PCR assay covering 54 Vbeta and 13 Jbeta segments. PCR amplification bias was corrected using a synthetic template baseline for primer optimization and computational correction. Concerning the study's data processing: Reads were assigned to V, D and J genes according to IMGT and analyzed in immunoSEQ Analyzer, with only productive sequences retained. To calculate clonality, Shannon entropy was normalized by log2 of the number of productive unique sequences and then subtracted from one. For each patient and control, public and private clones were evaluated among the 100 most prevalent clones. Clones were defined as Susac-specific if absent from the healthy and MS cohorts, from 1052 published viral clones and from other ImmuneACCESS disease sequences. Clones were called with MiXCR by TCRdb after fastp trimmed the public reads at Q25, and only in-frame beta chains were retained. When rows share a CDR3 protein, they turn into one entry using the most common DNA and genes. The V and J calls and clone size come from TCRdb's table, not from the authors' own analysis. Recorded for this sample are about 400,000 distinct CDR3 sequences; around 85% of them occurred a single time. The ten largest make up approximately 0.12% of the sample.

Peripheral blood CD8+ and CD4+ T cells from healthy donors, Susac syndrome patients and multiple sclerosis patients were profiled using high-throughput TCR beta sequencing. The multiple sclerosis controls were treatment-naive patients whose relapsing-remitting disease, either stable or active, fulfilled the revised McDonald criteria. CD8+ TEMRA cells were enriched by FACS, while bulk CD8+ and CD4+ T cells were purified by magnetic negative isolation. Blood was drawn into EDTA tubes, processed within 24 hours, and PBMCs were isolated by density gradient centrifugation. PBMCs intended for TCR sequencing were cryopreserved in liquid nitrogen and were subsequently thawed in a 37 degrees C water bath. Purity of sorted or isolated CD4+, CD8+ and CD8+ TEMRA cells was at least 90%.

Sequenced input: CD8+ T cells from PBMCs. The rearranged chain carries TRBV27 and TRBJ2-7, and 9 junction bases match TRBD1. This receptor was obtained from a human donor with multiple sclerosis. The CDR3 protein: CASNDRGDSYEQYF. The DNA sequence reads TGTGCCAGCAATGACAGGGGGGACTCCTACGAGCAGTACTTC.